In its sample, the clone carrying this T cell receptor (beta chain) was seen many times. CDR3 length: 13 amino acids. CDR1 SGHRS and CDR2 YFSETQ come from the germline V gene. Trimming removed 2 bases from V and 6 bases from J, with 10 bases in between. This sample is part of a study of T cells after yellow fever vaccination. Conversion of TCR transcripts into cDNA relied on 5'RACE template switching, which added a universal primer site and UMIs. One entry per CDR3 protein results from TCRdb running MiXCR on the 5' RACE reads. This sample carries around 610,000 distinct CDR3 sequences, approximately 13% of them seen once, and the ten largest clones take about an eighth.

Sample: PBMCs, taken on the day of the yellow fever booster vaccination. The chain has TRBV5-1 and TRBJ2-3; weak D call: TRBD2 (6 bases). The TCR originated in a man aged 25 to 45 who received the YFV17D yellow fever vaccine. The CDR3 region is CASSLIGSDTQYF. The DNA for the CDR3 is TGCGCCAGCAGCTTAATCGGGAGCGATACGCAGTATTTT.